The clone carrying this TCR beta chain was counted only a few times. The target antigen is unknown. These data are taken from a study of cytomegalovirus exposure and HLA in healthy donors. Study-wide results and caveats: Overall, around 160 TCR beta chains were annotated as cytomegalovirus-associated. More clonal expansion characterized HLA-associated TCR beta chains than equally common others in a later analysis.

Looked up from germline, CDR1 is LNHDA and CDR2 is SQIVND (reference sequence). V trimming: 6 bases; J trimming: 10 bases; junction bases outside the gene matches: 12. The CDR3 runs 14 residues. PCR amplification relied on 60 Vbeta primers (plus 13 Jbeta primers). Profiling relied on immunoSEQ multiplex PCR, and the TCRdb table lists in-frame clones only, not all of them. The profile shows 76,000 or so clones, 73% of them singletons. The source of this sequence is a woman between 40 and 55 years old in good health and CMV-seropositive. This chain uses TRBV19 with TRBJ2-5, with 9 bases that match TRBD2. Sequencing was performed on PBMCs. CDR3 sequence reads: CASSRAGGTGDQYF. As DNA, the CDR3 is TGTGCCAGTAGCCGGGCGGGAGGGACTGGGGACCAGTACTTC.